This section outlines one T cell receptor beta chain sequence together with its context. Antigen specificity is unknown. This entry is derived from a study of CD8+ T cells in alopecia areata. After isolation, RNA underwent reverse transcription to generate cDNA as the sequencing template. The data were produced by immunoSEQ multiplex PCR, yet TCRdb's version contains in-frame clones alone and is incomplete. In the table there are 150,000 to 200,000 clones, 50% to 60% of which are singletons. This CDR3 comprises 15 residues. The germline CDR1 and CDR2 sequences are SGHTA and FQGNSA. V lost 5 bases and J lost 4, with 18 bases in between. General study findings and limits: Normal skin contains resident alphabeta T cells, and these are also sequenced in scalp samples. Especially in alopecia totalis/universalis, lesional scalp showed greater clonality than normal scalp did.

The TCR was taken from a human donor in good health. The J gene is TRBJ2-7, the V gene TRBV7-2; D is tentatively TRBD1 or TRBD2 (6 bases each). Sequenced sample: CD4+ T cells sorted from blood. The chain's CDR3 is CASSGGQTVRYEQYF. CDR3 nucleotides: TGTGCCAGCAGCGGGGGGCAGACGGTTCGTTACGAGCAGTACTTC.